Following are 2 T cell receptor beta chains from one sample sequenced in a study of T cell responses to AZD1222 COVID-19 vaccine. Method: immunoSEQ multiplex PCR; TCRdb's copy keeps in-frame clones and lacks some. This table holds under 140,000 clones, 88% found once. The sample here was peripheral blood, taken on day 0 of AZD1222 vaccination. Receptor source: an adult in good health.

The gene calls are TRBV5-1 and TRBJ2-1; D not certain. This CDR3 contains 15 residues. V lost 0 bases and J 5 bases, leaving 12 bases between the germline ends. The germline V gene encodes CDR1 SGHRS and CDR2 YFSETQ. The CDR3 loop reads CASSLGPSLDNEQFF. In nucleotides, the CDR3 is TGCGCCAGCAGCTTGGGGCCGTCATTAGACAATGAGCAGTTCTTC.

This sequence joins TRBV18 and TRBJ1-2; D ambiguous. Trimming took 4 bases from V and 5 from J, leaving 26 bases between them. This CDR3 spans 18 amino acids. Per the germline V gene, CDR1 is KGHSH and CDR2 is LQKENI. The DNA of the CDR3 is TGTGCCAGCTCACGCAACCCTCCAGAAACTGTGAAGGGATATGGCTACACCTTC. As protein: CASSRNPPETVKGYGYTF.